This TCR beta chain emerged from a study of human T cells and chemical hapten exposure. The time point was: healthy volunteer bleed at 2 weeks. The template was total RNA from unfractionated whole blood. This clonotype was seen ten or more times. Its target is not known. One end of the junction is discordant with germline, which a read error may explain. It was the library that attached unique molecular identifiers to individual cDNA molecules. Original handling: There were a median of approximately 88,000 TCRs per sample, with a range from roughly 20,000 to 700,000. TCRdb reanalysed the RACE reads using MiXCR and keeps one entry per CDR3 protein. These V and J calls originate from TCRdb's pipeline instead of the authors' own analysis. The sample shows roughly 100,000 distinct CDR3 sequences, roughly 8.5% of them seen only once. Study-wide results and limits: TCRs whose frequency exceeded 1 in 1000 remained the same following DPC sensitization.

Germline lookup yields CDR1 SNHLY and CDR2 FYNNEI. The CDR3 has 12 amino acids. This receptor was taken from a female donor in good health. Some clones in this sample may be carry-over from other donors' samples. Sequenced sample: whole blood. This sequence joins TRBV2 and TRBJ2-4; D not resolved. CDR3 sequence (DNA): TGTGCCAGCAGTTACGGGCTGGGCCTCATCGAGTTC. The encoded protein is CASSYGLGLIEF.